This TCR beta chain was retrieved from a study of T cell clonality in common variable immunodeficiency. Trimming pared 3 bases from V and 2 bases from J, leaving 19 bases between. Looked up from germline, CDR1 is SGHRS and CDR2 is YFSETQ. CDR3 length: 17 amino acids. Profiling relied on immunoSEQ multiplex PCR, and the TCRdb table lists in-frame clones only, not all of them. This repertoire holds tens of thousands of clones, and none appear only once. Whole-study results and caveats: TCRbeta clonality was increased in CVID versus healthy controls. Reportedly, TCR beta sequences from common variable immunodeficiency showed fewer deletions and N-nucleotide insertions. Compared with controls, CVID subjects had fewer shared TCRbeta clones.

This clone was seen repeatedly, ten times or more. Its target is not known. The read terminates 3 residues ahead of where the CDR3 ends, so the germline J gene completes it. The gene calls are TRBV5-1 and TRBJ2-3; perhaps TRBD1 as D (6 bases). Input material: peripheral blood mononuclear cells. The sequence derives from a person aged 18-70 years in good health. The CDR3 bases that were read are TGCGCCAGCAGCTCCTTACTCACAGGGCTCCCCACAGATACG. It encodes CASSSLLTGLPTDT. The full CDR3 reads CASSSLLTGLPTDTQYF.